The clone carrying this T cell receptor beta chain counts as medium-sized. The antigen remains unidentified. Described time point: sample taken at primary tumor resection. Whole RNA, which was extracted from tumor, nontumor lung tissue or frozen PBMC, was sequenced without any cell sorting. The source of the sample is a study of spatial heterogeneity in lung cancer. In the study overall: Alpha-chain sequences were detected in numbers that were consistently lower than beta-chain sequences. The study found that TCR transcript counts in tumor regions correlated strongly with a matched bulk RNA-seq T cell module score. Findings of the study overall: Tumoral mutation counts were tracked by counts of expanded intratumoral alpha and beta TCRs.

Trimming pared 6 bases from V and 6 bases from J, leaving 3 bases between. This CDR3 is 10 amino acids long. Germline-derived CDR1 and CDR2 are MNHNS and SASEGT. Every TCR cDNA molecule carried a tag that served as a unique molecular identifier. TCRdb itself ran the 5' RACE reads through MiXCR, one entry per CDR3 protein. In the table there are roughly 5,200 distinct CDR3 sequences, 3.9% of which are singletons. The rearrangement uses TRBV6-1 and TRBJ2-4; no definite D call. The sample in question was lung tumor tissue, obtained at surgery. This sequence was found in a female donor with early-stage non-small cell lung cancer. CDR3 amino acids: CASRLNIQYF. DNA of the CDR3: TGTGCCAGCAGGCTAAACATTCAGTACTTC.